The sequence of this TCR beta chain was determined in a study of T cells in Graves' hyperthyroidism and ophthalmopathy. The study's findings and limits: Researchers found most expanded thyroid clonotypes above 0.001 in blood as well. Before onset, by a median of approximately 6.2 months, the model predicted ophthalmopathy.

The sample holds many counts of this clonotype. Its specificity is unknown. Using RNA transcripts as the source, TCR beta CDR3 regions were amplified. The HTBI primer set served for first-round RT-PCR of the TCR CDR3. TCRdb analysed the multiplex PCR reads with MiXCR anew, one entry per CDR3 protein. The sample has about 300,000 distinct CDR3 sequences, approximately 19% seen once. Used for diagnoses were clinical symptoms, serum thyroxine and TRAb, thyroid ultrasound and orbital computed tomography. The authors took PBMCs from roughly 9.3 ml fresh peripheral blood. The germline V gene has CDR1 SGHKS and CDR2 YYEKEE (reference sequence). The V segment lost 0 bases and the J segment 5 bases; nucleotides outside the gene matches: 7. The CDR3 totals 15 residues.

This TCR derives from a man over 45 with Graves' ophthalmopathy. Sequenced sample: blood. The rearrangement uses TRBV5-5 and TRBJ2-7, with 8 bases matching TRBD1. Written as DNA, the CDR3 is TGTGCCAGCAGCTTGGTGGCAGGGGGCCGAGACGAGCAGTACTTC. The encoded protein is CASSLVAGGRDEQYF.